These 21 T cell receptor beta chains were all obtained from the same sample, sequenced in a study of graft-versus-host responses after intestinal transplantation. Measured with immunoSEQ multiplex PCR; TCRdb has only the in-frame clones, and not every one. This table has 95,000 to 110,000 clones, 87% appearing once. Their target antigens are unknown. The specimen comprised unstimulated CD4+ T cells sorted from spleen or lymph node cells, sampled before transplant. The receptors stem from a human donor who was the organ donor for an intestinal transplant.

This chain connects TRBV10-2 to TRBJ1-1, with D hard to call. The CDR3 consists of 13 residues. Trimming took 8 bases from V and 0 from J, leaving 10 bases between them. Germline lookup yields CDR1 WSHSY and CDR2 SAAADI. CDR3 nucleotides: TGCGCCAGCGGAGGGCGGTTGAACACTGAAGCTTTCTTT. Its translation: CASGGRLNTEAFF.

This clone occurred a few times. This rearrangement joins TRBV10-3 to TRBJ1-3, with D possibly matching TRBD1 (6 bases). Germline V gene lookup returns CDR1 ENHRY and CDR2 SYGVKD. This CDR3 contains 13 residues. V lost 9 bases and J lost 4, with 13 bases in between. The CDR3 here is CAMGAQGGNTIYF. CDR3 nucleotide sequence: TGTGCCATGGGGGCCCAAGGAGGAAACACCATATATTTT.

V and J are TRBV1 and TRBJ2-1; TRBD2, the table's D call, was not compared with the DNA. TRBV1 counts as a pseudogene. This CDR3 is built from 19 residues. In nucleotides, the CDR3 is TGCACCAGCAGCTCTAAAGGACTAGCGGGAGAGTGTAAAGGGAATGAGCAGTTCTTC. As protein: CTSSSKGLAGECKGNEQFF.

The chain recombines TRBV5-1 with TRBJ1-1; a possible D gene is TRBD1 (5 bases). Between the trimmed V and J ends, which lost 1 base and 3 bases, there was a span of 7 bases. This CDR3 has 13 residues. CDR1 is SGHRS, CDR2 YFSETQ, per germline. The chain's CDR3 is CASSLQGYTEAFF. As DNA, the CDR3 is TGCGCCAGCAGCTTGCAGGGCTACACTGAAGCTTTCTTT.

V and J are TRBV4-1 and TRBJ1-1; TRBD1 matches 9 bases. The CDR3 consists of 15 residues. V trimming: 4 bases; J trimming: 8 bases; junction bases outside the gene matches: 11. In germline, CDR1 is MGHRA, CDR2 YSYEKL. CDR3 sequence (DNA): TGCGCCAGCAGCCGACAACCCGGGACAGGGACCGAAGCTTTCTTT. Translating gives CASSRQPGTGTEAFF.

Worth noting for this clone: Other nucleotide sequences in the sample specify the same CDR3. The chain has TRBV19 and TRBJ2-1, with 8 bases fitting TRBD1. In germline, CDR1 is LNHDA, CDR2 SQIVND (reference sequence). V lost 6 bases, J lost 6 bases, and 10 bases stayed unmatched. There are 15 residues in the CDR3. CDR3 amino acids: CASRATGTGSNEQFF. Written as DNA, the CDR3 is TGTGCCAGTAGGGCGACCGGGACAGGAAGCAATGAGCAGTTCTTC.

The chain links TRBV6-1 to TRBJ1-4, with TRBD1 identical over 7 bases. The CDR3 is 16 residues long. The germline gives CDR1 MNHNS, CDR2 SASEGT. Trimming removed 1 base from V and 7 bases from J; junction bases left unmatched: 9. In nucleotides, the CDR3 is TGTGCCAGCAGTGAAGACGGGAGGGGGCGCGCTGAAAAACTGTTTTTT. Translated: CASSEDGRGRAEKLFF.

This chain links TRBV29-1 with TRBJ2-3, with TRBD2 matching over 10 bases. This CDR3 contains 12 residues. The germline V gene has CDR1 SQVTM and CDR2 ANQGSEA. The CDR3 bases are TGCAGTGTAGCGGGGGGTTCGGATACGCAGTATTTT. Encoded protein: CSVAGGSDTQYF.

The V gene is TRBV5-4, the J gene TRBJ2-3; maybe TRBD1 (5 bases). The CDR3 length is 13 residues. CDR1 is SGHNT and CDR2 is YYREEE in the germline V gene (reference sequence). Trimming removed 4 bases from V and 6 bases from J, with 12 bases in between. The CDR3 is CASSAAGRDTQYF. As DNA, the CDR3 is TGTGCCAGCAGCGCTGCAGGGCGGGATACGCAGTATTTT.

The chain links TRBV12-5 to TRBJ2-4; tentative D call: TRBD1 (5 bases). V lost 3 bases to trimming and J lost 0 bases, with 15 bases between them. The CDR3 loop spans 17 amino acids. Germline V gene sequence: CDR1 LGHNT, CDR2 FRNRAP. DNA of the CDR3: TGTGCTAGTGGTTTTTTACGACAGCTTATAGCCAAAAACATTCAGTACTTC. Amino acids: CASGFLRQLIAKNIQYF.

This chain uses TRBV5-5 with TRBJ1-6; D is uncertain. V lost 4 bases to trimming and J lost 0 bases, with 8 bases between them. The germline V gene encodes CDR1 SGHKS and CDR2 YYEKEE (reference sequence). CDR3 length equals 15 residues. CDR3 in DNA: TGTGCCAGCAGCACCCGCAGCTCCTATAATTCACCCCTCCACTTT. This gives the protein CASSTRSSYNSPLHF.

The chain combines TRBV14 with TRBJ1-1; a weak D match, TRBD1 (5 bases). V lost 0 bases and J 4 bases, leaving 6 bases between the germline ends. The CDR3 sequence is 13 residues long. Germline V gives CDR1 SGHDN, CDR2 FVKESK. CDR3: CASSQDRATEAFF. The CDR3 DNA reads as TGTGCCAGCAGCCAAGACAGGGCCACTGAAGCTTTCTTT.

This chain joins TRBV7-7 and TRBJ2-5; 8 bases agree with TRBD1. Trimming took 5 bases from V and 1 from J; bases not matched to a gene: 3. Germline V gives CDR1 SSHAT, CDR2 FNYEAQ (reference sequence). The CDR3 runs to 14 residues. The CDR3, as DNA: TGTGCCAGCAGCCCGACAGGGGCCCAAGAGACCCAGTACTTC. It is translated as CASSPTGAQETQYF.

In DNA, the CDR3 is TGTGCCAGCAGCTTAAGGGGGGGCCCAAATAATAATTCACCCCTCCACTTT. Amino acids: CASSLRGGPNNNSPLHF. V and J are TRBV11-1 and TRBJ1-6, with D possibly being TRBD1 (6 bases). From germline, CDR1 is SGHAT and CDR2 FQDESV (reference sequence). CDR3 size: 17 residues. V lost 2 bases, J lost 5 bases, and 16 bases lay in between.

The chain is built from TRBV10-3 and TRBJ1-5; no definite D call. The CDR3 runs to 14 residues. The V end was cut by 4 bases, the J end by 1 base, with 8 bases between. Per germline, CDR1 ENHRY and CDR2 SYGVKD. The CDR3 loop is CAISARDSNQPQHF. CDR3 sequence (DNA): TGTGCCATCAGTGCCCGAGACAGCAATCAGCCCCAGCATTTT.

The V and J genes are TRBV6-1 and TRBJ2-7, with D possibly TRBD2 on 5 matching bases. Looked up from germline, CDR1 is MNHNS and CDR2 is SASEGT. V was pared by 4 bases and J by 1 base, with 14 bases between. CDR3 length: 15 amino acids. The CDR3 spells CASSVVDGNSYEQYF. The CDR3 DNA sequence: TGTGCCAGCAGTGTTGTAGACGGGAATTCCTACGAGCAGTACTTC.

In DNA, the CDR3 is TGCAGCGTTAAGCGGGGGGGGTCTTACGAGCAGTACTTC. It specifies CSVKRGGSYEQYF. V gene TRBV29-1 combines with J gene TRBJ2-7; TRBD2 agrees at 10 bases. After removal of 5 bases from V and 4 bases from J, the junction contained 5 bases not matched to a gene. Germline loops: CDR1 SQVTM, CDR2 ANQGSEA. This CDR3 has 13 amino acids.

This clone appeared once. This sequence joins TRBV10-3 and TRBJ2-7, with D maybe TRBD1 (5 bases). Germline lookup yields CDR1 ENHRY and CDR2 SYGVKD. This CDR3 comprises 14 residues. V lost 0 bases and J lost 4, with 10 bases in between. The CDR3 DNA reads as TGTGCCATCAGTGAGTCGGGGCAGGAGTACGAGCAGTACTTC. Amino acids: CAISESGQEYEQYF.

The rearrangement uses TRBV10-2 and TRBJ2-3; 7 nucleotides match TRBD1. In germline, CDR1 is WSHSY, CDR2 SAAADI. There are 15 residues in the CDR3. The V and J ends lost 3 bases and 2 bases, in that order; junction bases with no gene match: 5. DNA for the CDR3: TGCGCCAGCAGTGATCGACAGGGATTCACAGATACGCAGTATTTT. Residues: CASSDRQGFTDTQYF.

The rearrangement links TRBV7-2 to TRBJ2-5; 8 bases fit TRBD1. Germline trimming cut 5 bases from V and 4 bases from J; bases unmatched to any gene: 6. The CDR3 totals 14 residues. Germline CDR1 and CDR2: SGHTA and FQGNSA. The CDR3 spells CASSQDRVLETQYF. The CDR3 nucleotides read TGTGCCAGCAGCCAGGACAGGGTTCTAGAGACCCAGTACTTC.

The genes are TRBV5-1 and TRBJ2-2, with 11 bases lining up with TRBD2. The CDR3 loop spans 16 amino acids. J was trimmed by 4 bases and V by 4 bases; bases with no gene match: 6. The germline V gene has CDR1 SGHRS and CDR2 YFSETQ. The CDR3: CASSTVAGGTTGELFF. The CDR3 nucleotides are TGCGCCAGCAGCACCGTAGCGGGGGGGACCACCGGGGAGCTGTTTTTT.